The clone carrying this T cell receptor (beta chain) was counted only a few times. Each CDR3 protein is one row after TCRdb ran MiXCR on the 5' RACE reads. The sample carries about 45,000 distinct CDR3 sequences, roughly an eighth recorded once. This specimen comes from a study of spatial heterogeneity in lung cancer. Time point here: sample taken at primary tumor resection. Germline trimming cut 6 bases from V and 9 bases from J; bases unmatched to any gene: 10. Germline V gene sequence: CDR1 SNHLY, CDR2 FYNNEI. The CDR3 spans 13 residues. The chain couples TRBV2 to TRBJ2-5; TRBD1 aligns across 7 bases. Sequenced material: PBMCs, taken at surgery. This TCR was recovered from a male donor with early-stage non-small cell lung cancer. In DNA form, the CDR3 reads TGTGCCAGCAGGGTAGGGACAGAAAGGGCCCAGTACTTC. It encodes CASRVGTERAQYF.